One and the same sample provided the 17 T cell receptor beta chains below, sequenced in a study of siplizumab effects on memory and regulatory T cells. Profiled with immunoSEQ multiplex PCR; TCRdb holds only in-frame clones, not every one. This table has approximately 84,000 clones, approximately 95% appearing once. The sample was CD8+ T cells sorted from blood. Receptor source: a human donor in good health.

This chain connects TRBV27 to TRBJ2-1, with D perhaps assigned TRBD1 or TRBD2 (5 bases each). Germline-derived CDR1 and CDR2 are MNHEY and SMNVEV (reference sequence). The CDR3 extends over 16 amino acids. V gave up 5 bases and J gave up 0 bases, with 14 bases separating them. DNA of the CDR3: TGTGCCAGCAGTAGCCGGGGCGAGAGCTCCTACAATGAGCAGTTCTTC. Amino acid sequence: CASSSRGESSYNEQFF.

The rearrangement links TRBV18 to TRBJ2-2, with D perhaps TRBD1 (5 bases). V gave up 3 bases and J gave up 3 bases, with 8 bases separating them. Germline loops: CDR1 KGHSH, CDR2 LQKENI. The CDR3 loop spans 14 amino acids. CDR3 in DNA: TGTGCCAGCTCACCTGTCAGGGACACCGGGGAGCTGTTTTTT. Translation gives CASSPVRDTGELFF.

The chain has TRBV5-1 and TRBJ1-1; D is undetermined. Trimming cost V 0 bases and J 3 bases, with 9 bases left between them. The CDR3 is 14 amino acids. Germline lookup yields CDR1 SGHRS and CDR2 YFSETQ. This CDR3 reads CASSLVGEDTEAFF. The CDR3 bases are TGCGCCAGCAGCTTGGTTGGTGAGGACACTGAAGCTTTCTTT. The complete variable domain, with remaining parts taken from reference TRBV5-1 and TRBJ1-1, reads KAGVTQTPRYLIKTRGQQVTLSCSPISGHRSVSWYQQTPGQGLQFLFEYFSETQRNKGNFPGRFSGRQFSNSRSEMNVSTLELGDSALYLCASSLVGEDTEAFFGQGTRLTVV.

V usage is TRBV1 and J usage is TRBJ2-7; the table's TRBD2 call for D was not verified on the DNA. TRBV1 is given as a pseudogene. The CDR3 consists of 15 residues. The CDR3 sequence is CTSSQGLPHGYEQYF. The DNA for the CDR3 is TGCACCAGCAGCCAAGGACTACCGCACGGCTACGAGCAGTACTTC.

V gene TRBV7-2 combines with J gene TRBJ1-1; D not resolved. The germline CDR1 and CDR2 sequences are SGHTA and FQGNSA. The CDR3 has 14 residues. V lost 1 base, J lost 4 bases, and 10 bases lay in between. The chain's CDR3 is CASSLGLRGTEAFF. The CDR3 DNA is TGTGCCAGCAGCTTAGGCTTACGGGGCACTGAAGCTTTCTTT.

The V gene is TRBV10-3, the J gene TRBJ2-7, with TRBD2 matching over 7 bases. V gave up 0 bases and J gave up 3 bases; unmatched junction bases: 14. The germline V gene has CDR1 ENHRY and CDR2 SYGVKD. CDR3 size: 18 residues. Here the CDR3 reads CAISESPRSAGARYEQYF. The CDR3 DNA reads TGTGCCATCAGTGAGTCCCCTCGATCGGCGGGAGCCCGCTACGAGCAGTACTTC.

In DNA, the CDR3 is TGTGCCAGCAGCCCGGGCGAAGGGGGGAGTACAGATACGCAGTATTTT. This translates into CASSPGEGGSTDTQYF. V is TRBV7-3 and J is TRBJ2-3; D may correspond to TRBD1 or TRBD2 (6 bases each). Germline assignment: CDR1 SGHTA and CDR2 FQGTGA. The CDR3 loop spans 16 amino acids. V lost 5 bases and J lost 3, with 18 bases in between.

This chain uses TRBV29-1 with TRBJ2-7, with TRBD1 identical over 8 bases. The trim removed 6 bases at V and 6 bases at J, leaving 10 bases unmatched. The germline CDR1 and CDR2 sequences are SQVTM and ANQGSEA. This CDR3 is 13 amino acids long. CDR3: CSVDRDGVGEQYF. The CDR3 nucleotides are TGCAGCGTGGACAGGGACGGGGTAGGCGAGCAGTACTTC.

The CDR3 DNA is TGTGCTAGTGGTTTGGACAGGGGTCCTCCTCAGCCCCAGCATTTT. This codes for CASGLDRGPPQPQHF. The chain joins TRBV12-5 to TRBJ1-5; TRBD1 aligns across 7 bases. Germline lookup yields CDR1 LGHNT and CDR2 FRNRAP. With V trimmed by 1 base and J by 6 bases, 6 bases remained unmatched. This CDR3 has 15 residues. Based on the CDR3 plus reference TRBV12-5 and TRBJ1-5, the full variable domain is DARVTQTPRHKVTEMGQEVTMRCQPILGHNTVFWYRQTMMQGLELLAYFRNRAPLDDSGMPKDRFSAEMPDATLATLKIQPSEPRDSAVYFCASGLDRGPPQPQHFGDGTRLSIL.

V gene TRBV6-6 combines with J gene TRBJ2-3, with D perhaps matching TRBD2 (5 bases). V lost 4 bases and J 3 bases, leaving 8 bases between the germline ends. Looked up from germline, CDR1 is MNHNY and CDR2 is SVGAGI (reference sequence). This CDR3 contains 13 residues. The CDR3 DNA is TGTGCCAGCAGTTCCCGAGGGACAGATACGCAGTATTTT. Translated, it gives CASSSRGTDTQYF.

The chain couples TRBV7-9 to TRBJ2-5; possible D gene TRBD2, 6 bases. Judging by the DNA end, TRBJ2-7 fits better; the J call may be wrong. Germline V CDR1 and CDR2: SEHNR, FQNEAQ (reference sequence). The length of the CDR3 is 15 residues. The CDR3 sequence: CASSSGTLPSYEQYF. The DNA of the CDR3 is TGTGCCAGCAGCTCAGGGACTCTACCTTCCTACGAGCAGTACTTC.

Notes on this clone: Within the sample, other DNA sequences also encode this same CDR3. This sequence joins TRBV5-1 and TRBJ2-7; TRBD2 agrees at 7 bases. Germline-derived CDR1 and CDR2 are SGHRS and YFSETQ. This CDR3 contains 13 residues. J gave up 3 bases and V 4 bases, and 4 bases lay outside the gene matches. CDR3 protein: CASSLAADYEQYF. The CDR3 nucleotides read TGCGCCAGCAGCCTAGCGGCCGACTACGAGCAGTACTTC. Filled out from reference TRBV5-1 and TRBJ2-7, the complete variable domain reads KAGVTQTPRYLIKTRGQQVTLSCSPISGHRSVSWYQQTPGQGLQFLFEYFSETQRNKGNFPGRFSGRQFSNSRSEMNVSTLELGDSALYLCASSLAADYEQYFGPGTRLTVT.

The V and J genes are TRBV2 and TRBJ2-5, with D maybe TRBD1 (6 bases). CDR3 length equals 14 residues. CDR1 SNHLY and CDR2 FYNNEI come from the germline V gene. Between the trimmed V and J ends, which lost 6 bases and 3 bases, there was a span of 14 bases. CDR3 residues: CASSPIRGEETQYF. In DNA, the CDR3 is TGTGCCAGCAGCCCCATCAGGGGAGAAGAGACCCAGTACTTC.

This clone was observed once. The chain combines TRBV27 with TRBJ2-7; TRBD2 matches 9 bases. Unmatched junction bases numbered 11, after V lost 4 bases and J lost 1 base. This CDR3 is 17 amino acids long. Looked up from germline, CDR1 is MNHEY and CDR2 is SMNVEV (reference sequence). For the CDR3, the DNA is TGTGCCAGCAGTTCAATTACAGCGGGAGGCCCTTCCTACGAGCAGTACTTC. Its translation is CASSSITAGGPSYEQYF.

The J gene is TRBJ2-7, the V gene TRBV7-2; D remains ambiguous. Germline V lookup: CDR1 SGHTA, CDR2 FQGNSA. The CDR3 consists of 12 residues. Trimming took off 5 bases at V and 4 bases at J, with 9 bases between the two ends. In DNA, the CDR3 is TGTGCCAGCAGCGAACCCACATACGAGCAGTACTTC. Amino acid sequence: CASSEPTYEQYF.

The chain couples TRBV6-5 to TRBJ2-7; 12 bases align to TRBD2. Germline CDR1 is MNHEY and CDR2 is SVGAGI. The CDR3 extends over 16 amino acids. The trim removed 4 bases at V and 3 bases at J, leaving 7 bases unmatched. The CDR3 reads CASSSFLGLAGYEQYF. The CDR3 DNA reads TGTGCCAGCAGTTCCTTTTTGGGACTAGCGGGCTACGAGCAGTACTTC.

CDR3 nucleotides: TGTGCCAGCAGCTTAATTGGGGGAGGGCCGTTAGATACGCAGTATTTT. This codes for CASSLIGGGPLDTQYF. The gene calls are TRBV7-3 and TRBJ2-3; 7 nucleotides match TRBD2. Trimming took 1 base from V and 5 from J; bases not matched to a gene: 9. CDR3 length: 16 amino acids. The germline V gene encodes CDR1 SGHTA and CDR2 FQGTGA.